What follows describes a single T cell receptor (beta chain). Ten or more counts support this clonotype. Its binding antigen is unknown. The input lacks base qualities; no much larger clone sits a single base away. The donors were roughly 38 Caucasian individuals from Russia, aged roughly 6 to 90 years, who were systemically healthy. About 10 milliliters of peripheral blood were drawn from each donor into EDTA-treated Vacutainer tubes. Ficoll-Paque density-gradient centrifugation was used to isolate PBMCs, with at least 6.5 million per sample. Total RNA was extracted from PBMCs with Trizol reagent, with at least 5.5 micrograms obtained per sample. Naive CD45RAhigh/CD27high T cell percentages were measured by flow cytometry on a PBMC aliquot from every donor. The entry originates in a study of blood T cells in healthy people across ages (dated by TCRdb to about 2015). With respect to the entire study: Template switching captured roughly one uniquely barcoded TCR beta cDNA molecule per two T cells in model experiments. Using deep sequencing normalized with unique cDNA molecular identifiers, the study measured how TCR beta repertoire diversity changes with age. The donors were divided into four age groups: young (average around 15 years), middle-aged (approximately 41), aged (about 56) and long-lived (more than 75). To avoid experimental bias, donors of different ages were distributed randomly across sequencing lanes. Two additional independent replicas of 1 million unique cDNA reads from the same blood draw were analyzed for two donors (one aged 18 to 29 and one aged 80 or older).

Libraries came from 5' RACE. TCRdb records Illumina HiSeq 2500 as the sequencer. A second PCR of roughly 7 to 12 cycles was run with a J-beta primer mix and a sample-barcoded 5' primer. A template-switch 5' adaptor carrying 12 random nucleotides introduced a unique molecular identifier onto each TCR beta cDNA molecule. Each sample yielded at least 2.5 million CDR3-containing paired-end reads. First-strand cDNA was synthesized from all RNA with the Mint cDNA synthesis kit, primed by a TRBC-specific oligonucleotide. After uracil-DNA glycosylase treatment, a first 18-cycle PCR used universal primers M1SS and BC2_uni_R on all cDNA. Per the source publication's procedure: Normalization of each sample was performed by random selection of 1 million high-quality reads, each carrying a distinct molecular identifier. Reads sharing molecular identifiers were discarded rather than binned into consensus sequences. MiTCR, run with a Q25 quality threshold and the strictest error-elimination algorithm, handled CDR3 identification, clonotype clustering and error correction. A nonparametric unseen species model using Euler transformation provided a lower-bound estimate of total TCR beta diversity. The public reads were run again by TCRdb, first through fastp at Q25 and then through MiXCR, and only productive beta chains were kept. Each CDR3 protein gets just one entry, which takes the most common genes and DNA from the rows behind it. TCRdb assigned the V and J calls; the authors' analysis was not used. This sample is represented by more than 1.4 million distinct CDR3 sequences; roughly 45% of them were singletons. The ten most abundant clones make up 7% to 9% of the sample.

Overall study outcomes, separate from this receptor: Total diversity estimates from one million sequenced T cells were considered lower bounds and underestimates. Because donor CMV infection status was unknown, age-related changes in expanded clonotypes were potentially confounded. As age increased, observed TCR beta diversity per million T cells dropped in a roughly linear way, and a significant reduction was already evident by age 40. Observed TCR beta diversity correlated strongly with the percentage of naive T cells measured by flow cytometry. Compared with the aged group, the long-lived group had more naive CD4+ T cells, fewer expanded clones and increased TCR diversity, a pattern suggesting age selection. Because profiling used bulk unsorted PBMCs, naive and antigen-experienced compartments could not be compared conclusively.

This clonotype was obtained from a woman under 30 in good health. The sequenced sample consisted of blood.

In nucleotide form, the sequence is TGCAGCGTTGAGTGGAGCGGGCGTTACAATGAGCAGTTCTTC. Translated, this is CSVEWSGRYNEQFF. The chain was built from TRBV29-1 and TRBJ2-1; the D segment could be TRBD2, given 6 matching bases. The CDR3 measures 14 amino acids from cysteine to phenylalanine. Here the CDR3 DNA is all that survives: 42 bases in frame from base 1. In the germline V gene, CDR1 corresponds to SQVTM and CDR2 to ANQGSEA. V gives up 3 bases and J gives up 4 bases, and the segment between their germline ends measures 13 bases.